This T cell receptor (beta chain) is from a study of beta chain features in type 1 diabetes listed by TCRdb under 2018. A note on the overall study: No differences in mean age, gender distribution, total cell number or subset yield were found between patients and healthy donors. Regulatory and stem cell-like memory subsets were obtained from only 8 patients and about 8 healthy donors, while naive and central memory subsets were obtained from all 28 donors. The study compared TCRB repertoires of sorted circulating CD4+ T cell subsets between recently diagnosed type 1 diabetes patients and matched healthy donors. Across all samples, around 100 million sorted cells were examined, and cell number per subset correlated strongly with RNA yield. The investigation overall reported the following: At VDJ recombination sites, type 1 diabetes patients had fewer insertions and more deleted nucleotides, which implies abnormalities in thymic rearrangement. PCR may preferentially amplify shorter templates, but because patient and control samples were amplified and corrected together, any resulting skew would affect both groups equally. Only small numbers of individuals were included in the HLA sub-analyses, which left unresolved whether HLA type had any influence on TCRB rearrangement. The naive, central memory and regulatory TCRB repertoires appeared to resemble one another more closely among patients than among healthy donors. Because cDNA was sequenced instead of genomic DNA, highly expressing activated cells could be over-represented, though the groups showed no difference in activation or CD3 levels. Type 1 diabetes patients showed a moderate but significant shortening of TCRB CDR3 length in all four CD4+ subsets.

Based on the germline V gene (reference sequence), the CDR1 and CDR2 sequences are SSHAT and FNYEAQ. The CDR3, from cysteine to phenylalanine, totals 15 residues. CDR3 DNA is the only sequence kept; it has 45 bases, read in frame from the first base. A single peripheral blood draw of approximately 0.11 L on average was collected from each donor into heparinised tubes. A BD FACSAria II was used to sort naive, central memory, regulatory and stem cell-like memory CD4+ T cells with a panel that included CD45RO, CCR7, CD25, CD127, CD95 and CD27. Every sorted population had a purity above 95%. PBMCs were isolated immediately by Lymphoprep density gradient centrifugation and stained directly without culture. To minimize batch effects, samples were stained and sorted in pairs, one healthy donor with one patient per experiment. The entire amount of isolated RNA was reverse transcribed using the High Capacity cDNA Reverse Transcription Kit, so the sequenced TCRB transcripts were expressed ones. Deep immunoSEQ sequencing was applied to naive, central memory and regulatory T cell samples, giving an average of around 3.8 million total reads per sample. Sorted cells were lysed in RLT buffer and RNA was extracted with DNase-treated RNeasy Micro or Mini kits, depending on cell number. To prevent cross-contamination, every cell subset was processed on its own, while patient and healthy donor samples were processed together. The immunoSEQ multiplex PCR was used to amplify TCRB sequences from cDNA, yielding 87-bp fragments that span the CDR3 region. The amplicons were sequenced using the Illumina HiSeq platform. In the original analysis: Synthetic template baselines were used to correct PCR bias computationally, reads within Hamming distance 2 were collapsed together, and singletons that could not be merged were discarded. By aligning reads against IMGT, V, D and J genes, CDR3 length, and insertions or deletions at six rearrangement sites were assigned. Clonotype counts were normalized to sorted cell number within each subset before computing true diversity and Gini coefficients with the tcR R package. The overlap coefficient, calculated on TCRB nucleotide sequences, was used to quantify repertoire sharing. TCRdb retrieved this table from immuneACCESS and kept in-frame rearrangements only. Not all clones are present; in checked studies, unresolved V genes account for under half, and no reason is known for the remainder. V and J calls and clone size are copied from that table; D and trimming were computed from the DNA. The sample records just under 150,000 clones, roughly an eighth of which are singletons. The top ten hold around 1.4% of the sample.

This clone has only a few counts. This receptor's antigen is unknown. The junction departs from the called germline gene at one end, perhaps through a read error. The sequenced material came from central memory CD4+ T cells from blood. The source is a man younger than 35 with type 1 diabetes. The chain uses TRBV7-7 and TRBJ2-2, and the D gene may be TRBD2, 6 bases matching. The sequence in DNA is TGTGCTAGCAGCGCTACTAGCCTGAACACCGGGGAGCTGTTTTTT. Translated, it reads CASSATSLNTGELFF.